The next 21 T cell receptor beta chains were all read from a single sample in a study of cytomegalovirus exposure and HLA in healthy donors. The PCR ran on 60 Vbeta and 13 Jbeta primers. TCRdb's table, derived via immunoSEQ multiplex PCR, lists solely in-frame clones and lacks some. The sample has under 200,000 clones. The sequenced material came from PBMCs. Receptor source: a woman aged 18-35 years in good health and CMV-seropositive.

The V call is TRBV6-1, the J call TRBJ2-5, with 8 bases that match TRBD2. The J call may be incorrect, as the DNA end agrees better with TRBJ2-7. Looked up from germline, CDR1 is MNHNS and CDR2 is SASEGT. This CDR3 is built from 15 residues. The CDR3, as DNA: TGTGCCAGCAGCTTTAACCGGGGGGGGGCCTACGAGCAGTACTTC. Translating gives CASSFNRGGAYEQYF.

The CDR3 protein is CASSQGQGSNYGYTF. CDR3 nucleotide sequence: TGTGCCAGCAGCCAAGGGCAGGGTAGTAACTATGGCTACACCTTC. The V and J genes are TRBV4-2 and TRBJ1-2, with a weak D call TRBD1 (5 bases). Deletions cut 1 base from V and 1 base from J, with 10 bases between. CDR1 is LGHNA, CDR2 YNFKEQ, per germline. The CDR3 is made up of 15 amino acids.

This sequence joins TRBV19 and TRBJ1-1, with D perhaps TRBD1 (5 bases). The CDR3 loop spans 11 amino acids. V was trimmed by 10 bases and J by 1 base, leaving 7 bases between them. Germline assignment: CDR1 LNHDA and CDR2 SQIVND (reference sequence). CDR3 residues: CATDRNTEAFF. The CDR3 nucleotides are TGTGCCACCGACAGGAACACTGAAGCTTTCTTT.

The V and J genes are TRBV5-1 and TRBJ1-1, with D perhaps matching TRBD1 (6 bases). Germline V gives CDR1 SGHRS, CDR2 YFSETQ. This CDR3 region has 15 residues. The V and J ends lost 0 bases and 4 bases respectively, with 13 bases between them. CDR3 nucleotides: TGCGCCAGCAGCTTGGAAGCGGGGGCGTCCACTGAAGCTTTCTTT. As protein: CASSLEAGASTEAFF.

The gene calls are TRBV19 and TRBJ2-7, with 12 bases identical to TRBD2. CDR3 length: 15 residues. J gave up 2 bases and V 4 bases, and 3 bases lay outside the gene matches. Germline V CDR1 and CDR2: LNHDA, SQIVND (reference sequence). The CDR3 nucleotides are TGTGCCAGTAGTACGACTAGCGGGAGCGCCTACGAGCAGTACTTC. Amino acids: CASSTTSGSAYEQYF.

The chain links TRBV11-1 to TRBJ2-2; D might be TRBD1 (5 bases). This CDR3 is built from 15 residues. Germline V lookup: CDR1 SGHAT, CDR2 FQDESV (reference sequence). The V end lost 4 bases, the J end lost 1 base, and 10 bases lay between the germline ends. The CDR3 nucleotides are TGTGCCAGCAGCTGGGGCCAGGTGAACACCGGGGAGCTGTTTTTT. Translating it yields CASSWGQVNTGELFF.

This chain links TRBV14 with TRBJ1-5, with 8 bases aligning to TRBD1. V lost 1 base and J lost 1; bases outside the gene matches: 6. Germline CDR1 is SGHDN and CDR2 is FVKESK. The CDR3 loop spans 17 amino acids. The CDR3 nucleotides are TGTGCCAGCAGCCAAGCATCAGGGGGCGGAAGCAATCAGCCCCAGCATTTT. It encodes CASSQASGGGSNQPQHF.

This chain joins TRBV29-1 and TRBJ2-2, with a tentative D call TRBD1 (6 bases). Germline V gene data show CDR1 as SQVTM and CDR2 as ANQGSEA. The ends were cut back, 1 base at V and 6 bases at J, with 18 bases in the middle. The length of the CDR3 is 16 residues. CDR3 sequence (DNA): TGCAGCGTTGAAGGTTGGGACACAAAGGGCGCCGGGGAGCTGTTTTTT. Its protein product is CSVEGWDTKGAGELFF.

Written as DNA, the CDR3 is TGTGCCTGGAAACGGGGTCCAACTAATGAAAAACTGTTTTTT. It is translated as CAWKRGPTNEKLFF. This chain joins TRBV30 and TRBJ1-4; D remains unclear. The CDR3 has 14 residues. CDR1 is GTSNPN, CDR2 SVGIG, per germline (reference sequence). V was trimmed by 4 bases and J by 0 bases, leaving 9 bases between them.

The rearrangement uses TRBV12-2 and TRBJ2-3; the table's D call, TRBD2, was not checked against the DNA. TRBV12-2 is a documented pseudogene. CDR3 size: 14 residues. CDR3 sequence reads: CASRYFEVAHTQYF. The CDR3 DNA follows: TGTGCAAGTCGCTACTTCGAGGTTGCTCATACGCAGTATTTT.

The chain combines TRBV7-2 with TRBJ2-3; 7 bases are a match to TRBD1. CDR1 and CDR2 from the germline V gene are SGHTA and FQGNSA. The CDR3 sequence is 18 residues long. J was trimmed by 0 bases and V by 1 base; bases with no gene match: 10. The CDR3 loop reads CASSLVASRGLSTDTQYF. In DNA form, the CDR3 reads TGTGCCAGCAGCTTAGTCGCGTCGAGGGGGCTTAGCACAGATACGCAGTATTTT.

J is TRBJ1-2 and V is TRBV18, with D possibly TRBD1 on 5 matching bases. The length of the CDR3 is 15 residues. Trimming removed 4 bases at V and 1 base at J, with 13 bases between. In germline, CDR1 is KGHSH, CDR2 LQKENI. The CDR3 DNA is TGTGCCAGCTCACTTTGGACGGACAATAACTATGGCTACACCTTC. The encoded protein is CASSLWTDNNYGYTF.

The rearrangement links TRBV19 to TRBJ1-4; tentative D call: TRBD1 (6 bases). The length of the CDR3 is 14 residues. Trimming stripped 1 base from V and 11 bases from J, with 14 bases between. Germline V gene sequence: CDR1 LNHDA, CDR2 SQIVND (reference sequence). CDR3 coding DNA: TGTGCCAGTAGTATAGGGCAACAGGGAGGGAAACTGTTTTTT. Translated: CASSIGQQGGKLFF. The whole variable domain, filled in from reference TRBV19 and TRBJ1-4, reads DGGITQSPKYLFRKEGQNVTLSCEQNLNHDAMYWYRQDPGQGLRLIYYSQIVNDFQKGDIAEGYSVSREKKESFPLTVTSAQKNPTAFYLCASSIGQQGGKLFFGSGTQLSVL.

This chain links TRBV5-6 with TRBJ2-4, with D possibly matching TRBD1 (5 bases). This CDR3 is 13 amino acids long. The V gene's germline CDR1 is SGHDT and CDR2 YYEEEE. Trimming shortened V by 0 bases and J by 5 bases, and 6 bases separated the two germline ends. CDR3 in DNA: TGTGCCAGCAGCTTGGGGGGCGAAAACATTCAGTACTTC. Translating gives CASSLGGENIQYF.

The chain combines TRBV11-1 with TRBJ1-4; a possible D gene is TRBD1 (6 bases). Germline CDR1 and CDR2: SGHAT and FQDESV (reference sequence). CDR3 size: 14 residues. V gave up 4 bases and J gave up 6 bases, with 12 bases separating them. The CDR3 DNA follows: TGTGCCAGCAGCTACCGGGACAATGATGAAAAACTGTTTTTT. Protein: CASSYRDNDEKLFF.

This rearrangement joins TRBV21-1 to TRBJ2-7; the table calls TRBD1, which could not be checked here. TRBV21-1 is noted as a pseudogene. This CDR3 region has 17 residues. The CDR3, as DNA: TGTGCCAGCAGCGCAGGATTCTCCGGGACATATCCCTACGAGCAGTACTTC. Protein sequence: CASSAGFSGTYPYEQYF.

This chain uses TRBV15 with TRBJ2-7; 8 bases align to TRBD2. V lost 0 bases and J lost 0; bases outside the gene matches: 7. Per germline, CDR1 LNHNV and CDR2 YYDKDF (reference sequence). This CDR3 is built from 17 residues. CDR3 sequence reads: CATSRDRSRGGSYEQYF. The CDR3 DNA reads as TGTGCCACCAGCAGAGATCGTTCCCGGGGGGGCTCCTACGAGCAGTACTTC. Full variable domain (remainder filled in from reference TRBV15 and TRBJ2-7): DAMVIQNPRYQVTQFGKPVTLSCSQTLNHNVMYWYQQKSSQAPKLLFHYYDKDFNNEADTPDNFQSRRPNTSFCFLDIRSPGLGDTAMYLCATSRDRSRGGSYEQYFGPGTRLTVT.

The CDR3 nucleotides read TGTGCCAGCAGCTTAAGGAGACAGGGGGCCCAAAGGGATACGCAGTATTTT. This translates into CASSLRRQGAQRDTQYF. The chain is built from TRBV7-9 and TRBJ2-3; 10 bases agree with TRBD1. CDR3 length: 17 residues. J lost 6 bases, V lost 2 bases, and 11 bases had no gene match. Germline CDR1 and CDR2: SEHNR and FQNEAQ (reference sequence).

This chain uses TRBV19 with TRBJ2-4; 10 bases are a match to TRBD1. Per the germline V gene, CDR1 is LNHDA and CDR2 is SQIVND (reference sequence). The CDR3 is made up of 16 amino acids. V gave up 2 bases and J gave up 7 bases; unmatched junction bases: 8. The CDR3: CASSITGQGVRNIQYF. CDR3 bases: TGTGCCAGTAGTATAACAGGACAGGGGGTGAGGAACATTCAGTACTTC.

The chain has TRBV30 and TRBJ1-3; D is ambiguous. The CDR3 runs to 15 residues. Deletions cut 4 bases from V and 0 bases from J, with 13 bases between. Germline CDR1 and CDR2: GTSNPN and SVGIG (reference sequence). Here the CDR3 reads CAWTSQSDSGNTIYF. As DNA, the CDR3 is TGTGCCTGGACAAGCCAAAGCGACTCTGGAAACACCATATATTTT.

CDR3 nucleotide sequence: TGTGCCACCAGCAGAGCGGGGGGCGCTTACAATGAGCAGTTCTTC. This gives the protein CATSRAGGAYNEQFF. The chain links TRBV15 to TRBJ2-1; maybe TRBD2 (7 bases). V lost 1 base to trimming and J lost 4 bases, with 11 bases between them. The CDR3 length is 15 residues. Germline loops: CDR1 LNHNV, CDR2 YYDKDF (reference sequence).